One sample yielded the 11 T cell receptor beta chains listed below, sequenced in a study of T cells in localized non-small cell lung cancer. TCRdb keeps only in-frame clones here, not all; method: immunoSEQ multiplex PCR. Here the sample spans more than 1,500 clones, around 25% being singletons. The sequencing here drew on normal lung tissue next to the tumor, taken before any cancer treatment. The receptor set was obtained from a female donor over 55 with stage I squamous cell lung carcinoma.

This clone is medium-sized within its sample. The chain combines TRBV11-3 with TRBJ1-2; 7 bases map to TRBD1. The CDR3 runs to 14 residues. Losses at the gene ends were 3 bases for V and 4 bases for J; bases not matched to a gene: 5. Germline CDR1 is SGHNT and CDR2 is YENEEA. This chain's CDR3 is CASSLSYRGYGYTF. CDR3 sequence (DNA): TGTGCCAGCAGCTTGAGTTACAGGGGCTATGGCTACACCTTC.

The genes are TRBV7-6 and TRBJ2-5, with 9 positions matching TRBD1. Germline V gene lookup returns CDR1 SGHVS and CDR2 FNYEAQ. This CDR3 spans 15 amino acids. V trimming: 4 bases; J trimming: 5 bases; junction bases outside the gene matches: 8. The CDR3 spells CASSSSRTGAETQYF. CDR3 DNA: TGTGCCAGCAGCTCCAGCCGGACAGGGGCGGAGACCCAGTACTTC.

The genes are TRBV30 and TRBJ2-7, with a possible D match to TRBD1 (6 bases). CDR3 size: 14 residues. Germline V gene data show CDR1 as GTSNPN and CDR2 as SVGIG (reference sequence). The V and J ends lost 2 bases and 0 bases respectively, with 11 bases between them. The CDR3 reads CAWSPKGGSYEQYF. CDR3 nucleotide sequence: TGTGCCTGGAGTCCGAAAGGGGGCTCCTACGAGCAGTACTTC.

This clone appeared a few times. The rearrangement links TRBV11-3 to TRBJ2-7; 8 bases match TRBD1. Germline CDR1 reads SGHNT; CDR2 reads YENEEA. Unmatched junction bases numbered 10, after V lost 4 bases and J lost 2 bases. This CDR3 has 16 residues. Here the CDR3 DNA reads TGTGCCAGCAGCTGGACAGGGAGTAAGCGCCCCTACGAGCAGTACTTC. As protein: CASSWTGSKRPYEQYF.

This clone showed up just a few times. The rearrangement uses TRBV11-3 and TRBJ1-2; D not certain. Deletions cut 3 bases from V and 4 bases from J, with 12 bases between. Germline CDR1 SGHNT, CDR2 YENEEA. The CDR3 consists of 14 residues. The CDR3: CASSLQSLRYGYTF. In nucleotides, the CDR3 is TGTGCCAGCAGCTTGCAATCCTTACGCTATGGCTACACCTTC.

The CDR3 sequence: CASRPKGRARTSPLHF. As DNA, the CDR3 is TGCGCCAGCAGACCGAAAGGAAGAGCCAGAACTTCACCCCTCCACTTT. V is TRBV23-1 and J is TRBJ1-6, with unresolved D. TRBV23-1 is classed as an ORF, of uncertain function. V was shortened by 6 bases and J by 9 bases, with 21 bases between the two germline ends. The CDR3 has 16 residues.

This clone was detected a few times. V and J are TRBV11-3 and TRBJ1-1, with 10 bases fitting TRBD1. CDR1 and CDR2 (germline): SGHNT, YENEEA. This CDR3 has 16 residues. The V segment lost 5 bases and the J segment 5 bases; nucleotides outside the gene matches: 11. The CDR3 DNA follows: TGTGCCAGCAGCCGAATTACGGGACAGGGGTCAACTGAAGCTTTCTTT. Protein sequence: CASSRITGQGSTEAFF.

CDR3 sequence reads: CASTSDRGTPRDTEAFF. In DNA, the CDR3 is TGTGCCAGCACCTCGGACAGGGGCACTCCGAGGGACACTGAAGCTTTCTTT. This chain uses TRBV2 with TRBJ1-1, with 9 bases that match TRBD1. This CDR3 region has 17 residues. The germline gives CDR1 SNHLY, CDR2 FYNNEI. V dropped 7 bases and J dropped 3; count of bases not matched to a gene: 15.

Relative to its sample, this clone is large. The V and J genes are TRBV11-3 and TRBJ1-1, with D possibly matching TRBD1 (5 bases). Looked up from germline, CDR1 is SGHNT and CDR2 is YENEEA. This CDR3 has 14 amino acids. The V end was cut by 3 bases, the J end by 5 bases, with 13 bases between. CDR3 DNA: TGTGCCAGCAGCTTGAGGGGTTTGGGAACTGAAGCTTTCTTT. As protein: CASSLRGLGTEAFF.

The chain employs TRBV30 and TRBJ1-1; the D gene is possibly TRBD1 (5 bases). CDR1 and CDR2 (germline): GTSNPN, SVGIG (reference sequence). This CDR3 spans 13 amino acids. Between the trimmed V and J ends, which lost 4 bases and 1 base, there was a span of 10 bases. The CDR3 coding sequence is TGTGCCTGGATAAGGGGTAAGAACACTGAAGCTTTCTTT. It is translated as CAWIRGKNTEAFF.

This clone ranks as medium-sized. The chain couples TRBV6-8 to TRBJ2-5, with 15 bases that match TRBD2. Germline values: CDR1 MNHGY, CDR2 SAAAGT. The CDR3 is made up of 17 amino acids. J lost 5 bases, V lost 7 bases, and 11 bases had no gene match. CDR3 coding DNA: TGTGCCAGCACCCAACGGACTAGCGGGGGGGTTCCGGAGACCCAGTACTTC. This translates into CASTQRTSGGVPETQYF.